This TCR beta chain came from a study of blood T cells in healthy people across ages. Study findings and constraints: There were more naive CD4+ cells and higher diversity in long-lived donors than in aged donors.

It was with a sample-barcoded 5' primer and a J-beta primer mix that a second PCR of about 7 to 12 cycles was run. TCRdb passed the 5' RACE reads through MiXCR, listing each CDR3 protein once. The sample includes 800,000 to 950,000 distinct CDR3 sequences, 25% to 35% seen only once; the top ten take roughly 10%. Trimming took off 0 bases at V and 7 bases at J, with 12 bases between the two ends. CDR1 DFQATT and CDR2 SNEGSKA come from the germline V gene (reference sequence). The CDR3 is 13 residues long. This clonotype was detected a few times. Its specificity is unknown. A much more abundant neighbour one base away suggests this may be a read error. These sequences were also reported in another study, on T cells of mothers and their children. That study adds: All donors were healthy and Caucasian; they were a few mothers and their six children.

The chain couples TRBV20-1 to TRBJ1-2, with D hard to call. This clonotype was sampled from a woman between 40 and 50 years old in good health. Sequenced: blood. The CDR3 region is CSAREHVSCGYTF. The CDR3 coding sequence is TGCAGTGCTAGAGAGCATGTAAGCTGTGGCTACACCTTC.